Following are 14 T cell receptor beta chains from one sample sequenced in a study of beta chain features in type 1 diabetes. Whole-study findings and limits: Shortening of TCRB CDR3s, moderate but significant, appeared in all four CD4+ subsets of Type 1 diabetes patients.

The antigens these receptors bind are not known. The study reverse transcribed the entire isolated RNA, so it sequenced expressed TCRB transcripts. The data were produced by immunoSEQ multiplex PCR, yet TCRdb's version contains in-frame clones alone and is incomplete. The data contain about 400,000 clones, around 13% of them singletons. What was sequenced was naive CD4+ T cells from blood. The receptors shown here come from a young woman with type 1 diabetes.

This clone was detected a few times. The CDR3 loop is CASSSLYEQFF. As DNA, the CDR3 is TGTGCCAGCAGCTCCCTCTATGAGCAGTTCTTC. The V call is TRBV5-6, the J call TRBJ2-1; no reliable D call. V lost 3 bases and J lost 8, with 6 bases in between. The CDR3 covers 11 residues. Germline loops: CDR1 SGHDT, CDR2 YYEEEE.

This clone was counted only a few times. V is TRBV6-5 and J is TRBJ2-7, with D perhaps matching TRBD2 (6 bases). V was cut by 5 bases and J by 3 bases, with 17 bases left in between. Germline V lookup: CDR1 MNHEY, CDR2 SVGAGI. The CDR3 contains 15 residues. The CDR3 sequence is CASSAYRGTHYEQYF. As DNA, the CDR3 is TGTGCCAGCAGTGCTTACCGGGGGACGCACTACGAGCAGTACTTC.

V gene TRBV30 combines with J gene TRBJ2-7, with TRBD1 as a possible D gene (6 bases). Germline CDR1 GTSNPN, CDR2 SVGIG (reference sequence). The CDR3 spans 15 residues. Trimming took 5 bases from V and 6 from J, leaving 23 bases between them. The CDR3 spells CAWGPLQGRVVEQYF. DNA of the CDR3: TGTGCCTGGGGTCCCCTACAGGGCAGGGTGGTCGAGCAGTACTTC.

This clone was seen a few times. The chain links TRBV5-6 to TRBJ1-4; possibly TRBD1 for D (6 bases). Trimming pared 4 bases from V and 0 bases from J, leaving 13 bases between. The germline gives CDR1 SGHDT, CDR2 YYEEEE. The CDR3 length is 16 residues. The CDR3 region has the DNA TGTGCCAGCAGCGGACAGTGGGGTTCAACTAATGAAAAACTGTTTTTT. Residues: CASSGQWGSTNEKLFF.

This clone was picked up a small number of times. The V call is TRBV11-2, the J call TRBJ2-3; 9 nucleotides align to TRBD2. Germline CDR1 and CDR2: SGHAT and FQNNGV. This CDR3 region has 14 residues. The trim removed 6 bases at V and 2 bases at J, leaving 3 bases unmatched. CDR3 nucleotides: TGTGCCAGCAGACTAGCGGGTCTCACAGATACGCAGTATTTT. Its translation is CASRLAGLTDTQYF.

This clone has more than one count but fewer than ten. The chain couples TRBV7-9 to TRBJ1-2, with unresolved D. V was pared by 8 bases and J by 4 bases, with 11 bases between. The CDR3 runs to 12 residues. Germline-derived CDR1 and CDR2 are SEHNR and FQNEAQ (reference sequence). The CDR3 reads CASPGLGYGYTF. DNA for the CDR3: TGTGCCAGCCCGGGTTTGGGCTATGGCTACACCTTC.

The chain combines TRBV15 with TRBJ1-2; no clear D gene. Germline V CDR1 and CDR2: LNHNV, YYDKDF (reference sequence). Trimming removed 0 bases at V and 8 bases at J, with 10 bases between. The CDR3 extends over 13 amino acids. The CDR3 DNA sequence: TGTGCCACCAGCAGAGAAGCCCTAGAGGGCTACACCTTC. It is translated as CATSREALEGYTF.

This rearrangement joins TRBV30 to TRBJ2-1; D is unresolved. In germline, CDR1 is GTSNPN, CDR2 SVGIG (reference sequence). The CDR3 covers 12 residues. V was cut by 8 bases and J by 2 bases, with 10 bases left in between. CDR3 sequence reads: CAILKPYNEQFF. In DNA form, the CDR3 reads TGTGCCATCTTAAAGCCCTACAATGAGCAGTTCTTC. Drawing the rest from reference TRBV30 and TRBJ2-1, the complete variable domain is SQTIHQWPATLVQPVGSPLSLECTVEGTSNPNLYWYRQAAGRGLQLLFYSVGIGQISSEVPQNLSASRPQDRQFILSSKKLLLSDSGFYLCAILKPYNEQFFGPGTRLTVL.

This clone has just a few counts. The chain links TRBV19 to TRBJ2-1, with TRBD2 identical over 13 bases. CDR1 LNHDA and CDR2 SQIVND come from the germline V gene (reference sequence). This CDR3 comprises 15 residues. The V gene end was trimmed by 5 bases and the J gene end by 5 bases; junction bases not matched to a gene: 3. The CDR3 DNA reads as TGTGCCAGTAGTGCGGGACTAGCGGGGAACAATGAGCAGTTCTTC. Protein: CASSAGLAGNNEQFF.

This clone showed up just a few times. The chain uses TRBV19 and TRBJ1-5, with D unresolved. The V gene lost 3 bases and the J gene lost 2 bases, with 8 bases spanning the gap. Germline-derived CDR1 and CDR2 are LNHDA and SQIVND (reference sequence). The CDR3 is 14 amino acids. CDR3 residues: CASSITGGNQPQHF. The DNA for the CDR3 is TGTGCCAGTAGTATCACGGGTGGCAATCAGCCCCAGCATTTT.

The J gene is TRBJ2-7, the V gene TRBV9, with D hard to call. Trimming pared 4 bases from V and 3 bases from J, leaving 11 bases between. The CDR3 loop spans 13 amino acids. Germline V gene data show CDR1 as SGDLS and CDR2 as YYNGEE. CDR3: CASSPSEYYEQYF. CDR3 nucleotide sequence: TGTGCCAGCAGCCCGAGTGAGTACTACGAGCAGTACTTC. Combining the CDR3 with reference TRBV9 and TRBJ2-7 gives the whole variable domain DSGVTQTPKHLITATGQRVTLRCSPRSGDLSVYWYQQSLDQGLQFLIQYYNGEERAKGNILERFSAQQFPDLHSELNLSSLELGDSALYFCASSPSEYYEQYFGPGTRLTVT.

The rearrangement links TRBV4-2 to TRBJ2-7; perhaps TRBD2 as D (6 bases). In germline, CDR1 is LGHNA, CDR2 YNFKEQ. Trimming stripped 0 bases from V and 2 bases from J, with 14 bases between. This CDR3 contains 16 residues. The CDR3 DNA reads TGTGCCAGCAGCCAAGATATCACCCGCGGGACCTACGAGCAGTACTTC. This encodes CASSQDITRGTYEQYF.

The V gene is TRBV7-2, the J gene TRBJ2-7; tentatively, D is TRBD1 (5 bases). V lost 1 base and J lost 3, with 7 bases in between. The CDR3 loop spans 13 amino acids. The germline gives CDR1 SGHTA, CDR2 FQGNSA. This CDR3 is CASSLGTLYEQYF. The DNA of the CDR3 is TGTGCCAGCAGCTTAGGGACACTCTACGAGCAGTACTTC.

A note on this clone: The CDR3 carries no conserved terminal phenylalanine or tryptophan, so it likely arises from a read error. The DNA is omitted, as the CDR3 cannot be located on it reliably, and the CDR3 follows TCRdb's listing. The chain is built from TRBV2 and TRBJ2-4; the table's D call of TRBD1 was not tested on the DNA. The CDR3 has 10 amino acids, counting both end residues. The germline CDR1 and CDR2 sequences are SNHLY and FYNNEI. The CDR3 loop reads CASSLQGLVL.